This entry is about one TCR beta chain. Its antigen is still unknown. At one of its ends the junction is not consistent with the germline gene, which may arise from a read error. Primed by a sample-barcoded 5' primer and a J-beta primer mix, a second PCR proceeded for about 7 to 12 cycles. Each single sample gave us at least 2.5 million CDR3-containing paired-end reads. TCRdb re-called the 5' RACE reads with MiXCR, one entry per CDR3 protein. This sample has 800,000 or so distinct CDR3 sequences, with roughly 25% found just once. The sample originates from a study of blood T cells in healthy people across ages. This CDR3 comprises 14 residues. CDR1 and CDR2 (germline): SGHTA, FQGNSA. Findings of the study overall: In the absence of known donor CMV status, changes in expanded clonotypes were possibly confounded.

This sample also belongs to another study, concerning T cells of mothers and their children.

Material: blood. This chain uses TRBV7-2 with TRBJ2-3; D gene uncertain. The receptor was isolated from a boy between 5 and 17 years old in good health. The CDR3 DNA reads TGCGCCAGCAGCCTCCTATCTAGCACAGATACGCAGTATTTT. This gives the protein CASSLLSSTDTQYF.